Detailed here is one TCR beta chain. V shed 0 bases and J 7 bases; nucleotides not matched to a gene: 2. Germline loops: CDR1 SGHRS, CDR2 YFSETQ. This CDR3 has 13 residues. Extraction and reverse transcription of RNA yielded cDNA as the sequencing template. Profiled with immunoSEQ multiplex PCR; TCRdb holds only in-frame clones, not every one. The table includes 250,000 or so clones, approximately 61% detected once. The source of the sample is a study of CD8+ T cells in alopecia areata. Study in general: Treated individuals took tofacitinib by mouth, 5 to 10 mg twice daily. Tofacitinib therapy took 6 to 18 months; 6 months off drug came after.

Lesional scalp punch biopsies and peripheral blood came from alopecia areata patients. The sample was CD4+ T cells sorted from blood, taken at week 0. This rearrangement joins TRBV5-1 to TRBJ1-1; 8 bases map to TRBD1. The TCR comes from a human donor with alopecia areata. CDR3 nucleotides: TGCGCCAGCAGCTTGGCAGGGACAGGTGAAGCTTTCTTT. Its translation is CASSLAGTGEAFF.